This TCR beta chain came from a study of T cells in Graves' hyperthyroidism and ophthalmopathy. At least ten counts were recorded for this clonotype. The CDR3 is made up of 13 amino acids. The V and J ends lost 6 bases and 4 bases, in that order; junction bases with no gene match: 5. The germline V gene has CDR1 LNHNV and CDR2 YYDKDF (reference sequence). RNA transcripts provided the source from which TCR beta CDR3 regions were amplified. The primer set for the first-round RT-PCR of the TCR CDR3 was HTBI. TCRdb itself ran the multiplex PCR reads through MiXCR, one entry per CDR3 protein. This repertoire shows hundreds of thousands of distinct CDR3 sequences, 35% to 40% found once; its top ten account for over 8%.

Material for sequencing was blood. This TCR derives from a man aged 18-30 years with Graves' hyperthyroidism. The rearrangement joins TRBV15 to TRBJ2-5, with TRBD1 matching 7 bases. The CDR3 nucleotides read TGTGCCACCAGAAGACGACAGGGAGAGACCCAGTACTTC. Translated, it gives CATRRRQGETQYF.